Listed below are T cell receptor beta chains from one sample, sequenced in a study of blood T cell repertoires in COVID-19. Sequencing used immunoSEQ multiplex PCR; TCRdb keeps in-frame clones, though not all of them. This table holds around 71,000 clones, under 80% found once. Sequencing was done on a sample of peripheral blood. These receptors came from a woman older than 75 with active or convalescent COVID-19. CDR3s include the opening cysteine and the closing phenylalanine or tryptophan. D genes are given only for firm matches.

V	D	J	CDR3	DNA
TRBV30	TRBD1	TRBJ1-2	CAWSATGQSFTF	TGTGCCTGGAGCGCCACGGGACAGTCTTTCACCTTC
TRBV4-3	TRBD1	TRBJ1-1	CASSLIQGALEAFF	TGCGCCAGCAGCTTAATTCAGGGGGCCCTTGAAGCTTTCTTT
TRBV2	.	TRBJ2-7	CASRFEGSQGEQYF	TGTGCCAGCAGGTTTGAAGGTAGTCAGGGAGAGCAGTACTTC
TRBV6-1	TRBD1	TRBJ1-2	CASSPTGGDGYTF	TGTGCCAGCAGTCCTACAGGGGGCGATGGCTACACCTTC
TRBV18	.	TRBJ2-6	CASSPGGTGANVLTF	TGTGCCAGCTCACCGGGGGGAACTGGGGCCAACGTCCTGACTTTC
TRBV7-2	TRBD2	TRBJ2-1	CASSLDVSGGALEQFF	TGTGCCAGCAGCTTAGACGTGAGCGGGGGGGCCCTTGAGCAGTTCTTC
TRBV5-4	TRBD1	TRBJ2-1	CASLTGGRQVRDEQFF	TGTGCCAGCTTGACAGGGGGGCGACAAGTAAGGGATGAGCAGTTCTTC
TRBV2	.	TRBJ1-1	CASKRGETANTEAFF	TGTGCCAGCAAAAGGGGCGAGACAGCGAACACTGAAGCTTTCTTT
TRBV24-1	TRBD2	TRBJ2-1	CATMKVAGGYNEQFF	TGTGCCACCATGAAGGTTGCGGGGGGGTACAATGAGCAGTTCTTC
TRBV27	.	TRBJ1-5	CASSLSGYRTDSNQPQHF	TGTGCCAGCAGTTTATCAGGATACAGGACAGATAGCAATCAGCCCCAGCATTTT
TRBV5-1	TRBD1	TRBJ2-7	CATKTGGDLSYEQYF	TGCGCCACCAAAACAGGGGGTGATCTCTCCTACGAGCAGTACTTC
TRBV6-5	.	TRBJ2-3	CASSDYPHRTQYF	TGTGCCAGCAGCGACTACCCCCACAGAACGCAGTATTTT
TRBV6-1	.	TRBJ2-7	CASSDLYHEQYF	TGTGCCAGCAGTGATCTATATCACGAGCAGTACTTC
TRBV28	TRBD1	TRBJ1-1	CASSLPTGWGTEAFF	TGTGCCAGCAGTTTGCCGACAGGGTGGGGCACTGAAGCTTTCTTT
TRBV29-1	.	TRBJ1-2	CSGRLDYGYTF	TGCAGCGGCCGGTTGGACTATGGCTACACCTTC